Detailed here is one T cell receptor beta chain. Its antigen is as yet unknown. As every portion of the isolated RNA was reverse transcribed, the sequencing read expressed TCRB transcripts. Some 3.6 million reads per sample were averaged for naive, central memory and regulatory samples. Clones were sequenced by immunoSEQ multiplex PCR, and TCRdb holds only the in-frame ones, with some missing. The sample carries around 300,000 clones, roughly 15% recorded once. The sample is drawn from a study of beta chain features in type 1 diabetes. A heparinised blood draw that averaged approximately 110 mL was obtained once from each donor. General observations from the study: The analysis here could not establish whether HLA type shapes TCRB rearrangement. VDJ junctions from type 1 diabetes patients carried fewer insertions and larger deletions.

This CDR3 region has 13 residues. Germline values: CDR1 SNHLY, CDR2 FYNNEI. V was trimmed by 8 bases and J by 0 bases, leaving 10 bases between them. The rearrangement links TRBV2 to TRBJ1-1, with no clear D. Sequencing input: central memory CD4+ T cells from blood. The clonotype comes from a man aged 30-40 years in good health. CDR3: CASEEGMNTEAFF. Written as DNA, the CDR3 is TGTGCCAGCGAGGAGGGAATGAACACTGAAGCTTTCTTT. The full variable domain, completed using reference TRBV2 and TRBJ1-1, is EPEVTQTPSHQVTQMGQEVILRCVPISNHLYFYWYRQILGQKVEFLVSFYNNEISEKSEIFDDQFSVERPDGSNFTLKIRSTKLEDSAMYFCASEEGMNTEAFFGQGTRLTVV.